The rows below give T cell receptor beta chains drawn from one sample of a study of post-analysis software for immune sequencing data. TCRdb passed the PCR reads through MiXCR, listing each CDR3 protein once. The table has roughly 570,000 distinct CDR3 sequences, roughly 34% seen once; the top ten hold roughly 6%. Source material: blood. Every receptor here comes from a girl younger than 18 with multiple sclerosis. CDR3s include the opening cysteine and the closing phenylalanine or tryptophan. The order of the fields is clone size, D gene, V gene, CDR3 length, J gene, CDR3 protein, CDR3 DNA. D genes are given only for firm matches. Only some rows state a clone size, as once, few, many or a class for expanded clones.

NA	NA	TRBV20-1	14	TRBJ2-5	CSATLGQFGETQYF	TGCAGTGCAACTCTCGGACAGTTCGGGGAGACCCAGTACTTC
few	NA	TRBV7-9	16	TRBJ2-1	CASSDDRPSSYNEQFF	TGTGCCAGCAGCGACGACCGACCCTCCTCCTACAATGAGCAGTTCTTC
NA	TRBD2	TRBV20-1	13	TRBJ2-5	CSARGVAGETQYF	TGCAGTGCTAGGGGGGTAGCGGGGGAGACCCAGTACTTC
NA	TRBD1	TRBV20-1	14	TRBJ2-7	CSALQGPRYNEQYF	TGCAGTGCTTTACAGGGGCCGCGTTACAATGAGCAGTACTTC
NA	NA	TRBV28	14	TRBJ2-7	CASSRSGALYEQYF	TGTGCCAGCAGTCGGTCGGGGGCACTCTACGAGCAGTACTTC
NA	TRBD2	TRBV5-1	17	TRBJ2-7	CASSFNILAGGTYEQYF	TGCGCCAGCAGCTTCAACATACTAGCGGGGGGCACCTACGAGCAGTACTTC
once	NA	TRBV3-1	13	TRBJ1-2	CASSQRVTYGYTF	TGTGCCAGCAGCCAACGGGTTACCTATGGCTACACCTTC
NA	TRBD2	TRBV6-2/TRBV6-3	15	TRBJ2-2	CASKPTSVTTGELFF	TGCGCCAGCAAACCGACTAGCGTGACCACCGGGGAGCTGTTTTTT
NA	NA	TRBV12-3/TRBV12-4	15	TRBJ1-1	CASSFQGESGTEAFF	TGTGCCAGCAGTTTCCAGGGAGAATCGGGAACTGAAGCTTTCTTT
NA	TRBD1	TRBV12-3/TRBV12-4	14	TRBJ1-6	CASSLRGRNSPLHF	TGTGCCAGCAGTTTAAGGGGGCGGAATTCACCCCTCCACTTT
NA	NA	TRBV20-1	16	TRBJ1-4	CSARRLVTGTNEKLFF	TGCAGTGCTAGGCGCCTAGTAACAGGCACTAATGAAAAACTGTTTTTT
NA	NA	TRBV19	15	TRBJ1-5	CASKTFGVGNQPQHF	TGTGCCAGTAAAACTTTCGGGGTAGGCAATCAGCCCCAGCATTTT
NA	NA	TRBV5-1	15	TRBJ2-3	CASSPRGQQTDTQYF	TGCGCCAGCAGCCCCAGGGGACAACAAACAGATACGCAGTATTTT
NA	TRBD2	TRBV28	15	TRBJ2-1	CASSLTSGAFNEQFF	TGTGCCAGCAGTTTAACTAGCGGGGCTTTCAATGAGCAGTTCTTC